The clone carrying this T cell receptor beta chain was seen a handful of times. The trim removed 5 bases at V and 2 bases at J, leaving 5 bases unmatched. From germline, CDR1 is SGHVS and CDR2 FQNEAQ. This CDR3 region has 15 residues. Authors' data handling: Reference gene primer amplification in the assay estimated nucleated cell counts. Libraries were prepared by immunoSEQ multiplex PCR; TCRdb keeps only in-frame clonotypes and omits some of them. For V, J and clone size, that table is used; D and trimming come from the DNA. The repertoire holds 200,000 to 300,000 clones, 86% seen once, with approximately 2% in the top ten. The data belong to a study of blood T cell repertoires in COVID-19. Across the whole study: Samples of COVID-19 (acute and convalescent) were obtained from the United States, Italy and Spain. PBMCs, B-cell-depleted T cells, or T cells provided the cDNA or gDNA that made up the material.

Sample: peripheral blood. This receptor was taken from a man aged 30-40 years with active or convalescent COVID-19. V gene TRBV7-8 combines with J gene TRBJ2-2; 7 nucleotides line up with TRBD2. CDR3 in DNA: TGTGCCAGCAGCGGCCGGGACTACAACACCGGGGAGCTGTTTTTT. It yields the protein CASSGRDYNTGELFF.